This T cell receptor (beta chain) was captured in a study of control samples from healthy donors and cancer patients. The CDR3 loop spans 16 amino acids. After removal of 6 bases from V and 0 bases from J, the junction contained 8 bases not matched to a gene. CDR1 and CDR2 from the germline V gene are MDHEN and SYDVKM. The assay was immunoSEQ multiplex PCR, and TCRdb's table has in-frame clones only and misses some. Seen here are about 130,000 clones, 75% to 95% observed once, and the top ten hold about 2.5%. This TCR came from a man aged 35 to 55 in good health. The V and J genes are TRBV28 and TRBJ1-1, with 9 positions matching TRBD1. Sequencing was done on a sample of blood. In DNA form, the CDR3 reads TGTGCCAGCAGAAAAACGGGACAGGGCATGAACACTGAAGCTTTCTTT. Amino acids: CASRKTGQGMNTEAFF.